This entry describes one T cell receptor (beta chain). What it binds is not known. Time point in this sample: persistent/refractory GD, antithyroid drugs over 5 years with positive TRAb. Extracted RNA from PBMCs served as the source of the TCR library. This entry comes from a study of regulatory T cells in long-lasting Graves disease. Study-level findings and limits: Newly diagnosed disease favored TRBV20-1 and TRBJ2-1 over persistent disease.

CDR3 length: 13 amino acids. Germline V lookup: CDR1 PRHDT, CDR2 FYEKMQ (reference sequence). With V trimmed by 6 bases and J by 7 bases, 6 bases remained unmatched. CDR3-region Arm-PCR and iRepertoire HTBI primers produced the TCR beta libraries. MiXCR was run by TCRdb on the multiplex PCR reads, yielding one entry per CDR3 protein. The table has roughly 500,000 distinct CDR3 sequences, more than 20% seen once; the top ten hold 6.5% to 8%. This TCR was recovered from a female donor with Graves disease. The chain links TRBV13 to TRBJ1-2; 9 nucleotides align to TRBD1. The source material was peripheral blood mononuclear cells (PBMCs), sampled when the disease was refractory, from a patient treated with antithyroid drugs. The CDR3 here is CASRPGTGIGYTF. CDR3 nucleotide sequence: TGTGCCAGCAGACCCGGGACAGGGATTGGCTACACCTTC.